This TCR beta chain was identified in a study of T cells in localized non-small cell lung cancer. Notes on the study in general: Appearances in adjacent lung were noted for a median about 50 of the top 100 tumor clones. Adjacent uninvolved lung had the highest clonality, suggesting focused antigen responses. Heterogeneity cannot be ruled out, as sequencing used one tumor region only. Higher adjacent-lung clonality was associated with shorter survival.

With regard to this clone: Its antigen is still unknown.

Germline loops: CDR1 KGHSH, CDR2 LQKENI. The CDR3 is 15 amino acids. Unmatched junction bases numbered 9, after V lost 3 bases and J lost 5 bases. The method was immunoSEQ multiplex PCR; TCRdb's version includes in-frame clones alone and lacks a portion of them. The table lists tens of thousands of clones, 80% to 90% of them singletons. The rearrangement uses TRBV18 and TRBJ2-7, with 8 nucleotides matching TRBD2. The material sequenced was peripheral blood, taken before any cancer treatment. The TCR originated in a female donor of 60 years or more with stage I lung adenocarcinoma. The CDR3 here is CASSPPSGSSHEQYF. CDR3 DNA: TGTGCCAGCTCACCCCCCAGCGGGAGTTCCCACGAGCAGTACTTC.